The sequence of this T cell receptor (beta chain) was determined in a study of cytomegalovirus exposure and HLA in healthy donors. Trimming removed 5 bases from V and 3 bases from J; junction bases left unmatched: 13. Germline CDR1 and CDR2: SGHTA and FQGNSA. The length of the CDR3 is 16 residues. This PCR relied on a set of 60 Vbeta primers and 13 Jbeta primers. Using immunoSEQ multiplex PCR, the repertoire was profiled, and TCRdb retains in-frame clones only, with some absent. The data show approximately 140,000 clones, around 75% seen once. Overall study findings and caveats: In the analysis, some V segments, TRBV6-2 and TRBV6-3 included, were excluded as indistinguishable. The authors listed 164 TCR beta chains as cytomegalovirus-associated.

While unrecorded immune exposures were likely, the donors were nominally healthy when sampled. Points on this clone: Its antigen remains unidentified.

What was sequenced was PBMCs. The chain employs TRBV7-2 and TRBJ2-7, with TRBD1 matching 7 bases. The TCR sequence derives from a man in his forties in good health and CMV-seronegative. The CDR3 DNA is TGTGCCAGCAGCGACAGGGCGGACAGAGCGAGCTACGAGCAGTACTTC. Translating it yields CASSDRADRASYEQYF. Supplemented by reference TRBV7-2 and TRBJ2-7, the full variable domain reads GAGVSQSPSNKVTEKGKDVELRCDPISGHTALYWYRQSLGQGLEFLIYFQGNSAPDKSGLPSDRFSAERTGGSVSTLTIQRTQQEDSAVYLCASSDRADRASYEQYFGPGTRLTVT.